The TCR beta chain under discussion was sequenced for a study of shared clonotypes between healthy human individuals. The CDR3 spans 14 residues. V was clipped by 6 bases and J by 4 bases, with 13 bases between them. Germline CDR1 and CDR2: MNHEY and SMNVEV (reference sequence). TCRdb's table, derived via immunoSEQ multiplex PCR, lists solely in-frame clones and lacks some. The profile covers approximately 82,000 clones, with under 65% appearing a single time and just over 50% taken by the ten largest. The chain joins TRBV27 to TRBJ2-1; D not certain. The receptor's source is a man in his thirties or forties in good health. Specimen: memory CD8+ T cells sorted from blood. This sample's subset: CD45RO+ cells pooled with CCR7-negative TemRA cells. The CDR3 spells CASRVGARYNEQFF. The CDR3 coding sequence is TGTGCCAGCAGAGTAGGCGCCCGGTACAATGAGCAGTTCTTC.